This TCR beta chain was sequenced in a study of patients and donors after allogeneic stem cell transplantation. TCRdb reprocessed the RT-PCR reads via MiXCR and lists one record per CDR3 protein. The sample consists of 800,000 to 1,000,000 distinct CDR3 sequences, about 20% of them appearing once. V lost 11 bases to trimming and J lost 5 bases; unmatched junction nucleotides: 7. CDR1 and CDR2 from the germline V gene are LNHDA and SQIVND (reference sequence). This CDR3 region has 13 residues. This sequence joins TRBV19 and TRBJ1-5, with 9 bases matching TRBD1. This receptor was obtained from a human donor who was either an allogeneic HSCT recipient or a stem cell or donor lymphocyte infusion donor (not recorded which). It is not recorded whose cells these are; they may come from a transplant donor. The sample taken for sequencing was blood, either unsorted or a sorted T cell fraction (not recorded which). In nucleotides, the CDR3 is TGTGCCGGGGGACAGGGAATAGATCAGCCCCAGCATTTT. Translating gives CAGGQGIDQPQHF. The full variable domain, its missing parts supplied by reference TRBV19 and TRBJ1-5, is DGGITQSPKYLFRKEGQNVTLSCEQNLNHDAMYWYRQDPGQGLRLIYYSQIVNDFQKGDIAEGYSVSREKKESFPLTVTSAQKNPTAFYLCAGGQGIDQPQHFGDGTRLSIL.